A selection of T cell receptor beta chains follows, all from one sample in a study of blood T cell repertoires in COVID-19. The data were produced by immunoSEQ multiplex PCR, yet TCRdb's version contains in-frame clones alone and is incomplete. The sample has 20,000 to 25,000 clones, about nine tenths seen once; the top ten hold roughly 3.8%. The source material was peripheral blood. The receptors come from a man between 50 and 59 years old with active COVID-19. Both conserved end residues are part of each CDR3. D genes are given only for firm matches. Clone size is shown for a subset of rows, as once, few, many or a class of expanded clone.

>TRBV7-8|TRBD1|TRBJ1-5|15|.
TGTGCCAGCAGCTTAAAGACAGGGGGCTATCAGCCCCAGCATTTT
CASSLKTGGYQPQHF
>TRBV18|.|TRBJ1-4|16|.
TGTGCCAGCTCACCACTACAGGGAAGAAGTTATGAAAAACTGTTTTTT
CASSPLQGRSYEKLFF
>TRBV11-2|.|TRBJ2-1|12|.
TGTGCCAGCAGCCCGGGGTGGAATGAGCAGTTCTTC
CASSPGWNEQFF
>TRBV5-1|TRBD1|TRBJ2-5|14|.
TGCGCCAGCAGGCAGGCACAGGGGGCAGAGACCCAGTACTTC
CASRQAQGAETQYF
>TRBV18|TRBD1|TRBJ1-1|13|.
TGTGCCAGCTCACCGGGACAGCAGGACGTGGCTTTCTTT
CASSPGQQDVAFF
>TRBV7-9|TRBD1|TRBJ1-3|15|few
TGTGCCAGCAGCTTTGGGACAGACTCTGGAAACACCATATATTTT
CASSFGTDSGNTIYF
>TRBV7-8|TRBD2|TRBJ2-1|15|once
TGTGCCAGCAGCCGGACTAGCGGGGCCTACAATGAGCAGTTCTTC
CASSRTSGAYNEQFF
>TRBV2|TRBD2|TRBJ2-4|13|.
TGTGCCAGCTTCGGCGGGGGAAAAAACATTCAGTACTTC
CASFGGGKNIQYF
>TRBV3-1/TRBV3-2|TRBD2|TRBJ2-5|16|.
TGTGCCAGCAGTTCGATTTGGGTAGCGGGGGAAGAGACCCAGTACTTC
CASSSIWVAGEETQYF
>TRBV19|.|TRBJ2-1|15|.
TGTGCCAGTAGTATCCAGGCGAACTCCTACAATGAGCAGTTCTTC
CASSIQANSYNEQFF
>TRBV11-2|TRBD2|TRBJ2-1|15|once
TGTGCCAGCAGCCCCATAGCGGGGGCCTACAATGAGCAGTTCTTC
CASSPIAGAYNEQFF
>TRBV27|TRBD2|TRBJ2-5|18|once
TGTGCCAGCAGTTTATCGGTAGCTAGCGGGGGGCGTTGGGAGACCCAGTACTTC
CASSLSVASGGRWETQYF
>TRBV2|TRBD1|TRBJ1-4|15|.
TGTGCCAGCAGTGCCAGGACAGGGGGCACTGAAAAACTGTTTTTT
CASSARTGGTEKLFF
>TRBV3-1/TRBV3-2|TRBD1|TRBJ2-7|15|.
TGTGCCAGCAGCCGATCCGGGACAGGGGGCTACGAGCAGTACTTC
CASSRSGTGGYEQYF
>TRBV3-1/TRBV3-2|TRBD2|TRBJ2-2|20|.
TGTGCCAGCAGCAACCTAGGACTAGCGGGGGGCCACGCGAACACCGGGGAGCTGTTTTTT
CASSNLGLAGGHANTGELFF
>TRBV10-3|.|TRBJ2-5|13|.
TGTGCCATCAGTGAAACTGGTCAAGAGACCCAGTACTTC
CAISETGQETQYF
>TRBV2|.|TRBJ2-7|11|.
TGTGCCATAAACCGGGACTTCCAGCAGTACTTC
CAINRDFQQYF
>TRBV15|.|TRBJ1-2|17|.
TGTGCCACCAGCAGAGTCGGGGAAAACAGCCTTAACTATGGCTACACCTTC
CATSRVGENSLNYGYTF
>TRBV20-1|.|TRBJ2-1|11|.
TGCAGTGCTAGAGAGAGCAATGAGCAGTTCTTC
CSARESNEQFF
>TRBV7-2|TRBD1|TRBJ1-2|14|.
TGTGCCAGCAGCCGGTGGACAGGAGACTATGGCTACACCTTC
CASSRWTGDYGYTF
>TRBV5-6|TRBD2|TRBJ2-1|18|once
TGTGCCAGCAGCTTGGCCACGCGACTAGCGCACACGAACGGTGAGCAGTTCTTC
CASSLATRLAHTNGEQFF
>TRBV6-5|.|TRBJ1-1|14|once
TGTGCCAGCAGTAAGTCGCGGGGGCAGACTGAAGCTTTCTTT
CASSKSRGQTEAFF
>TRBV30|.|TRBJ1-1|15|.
TGTGCCTGGAGTGGCCGTTTGGGAGGTAGGACTGAAGCTTTCTTT
CAWSGRLGGRTEAFF
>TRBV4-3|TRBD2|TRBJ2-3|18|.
TGCGCCAGCAGCCAAAGAGCCTTCACTAGCGGGGCGCAAGATACGCAGTATTTT
CASSQRAFTSGAQDTQYF
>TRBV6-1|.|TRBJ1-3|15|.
TGTGCCAGCAGTGAAACGGGAGACTCTGGAAACACCATATATTTT
CASSETGDSGNTIYF
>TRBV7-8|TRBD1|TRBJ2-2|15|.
TGTGCCAGCAGCAATCGGTGGGACAGGGGGACGGAGCTGTTTTTT
CASSNRWDRGTELFF
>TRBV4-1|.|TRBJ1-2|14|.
TGCGCCAGCAGCCCAACCGACAGTAACTATGGCTACACCTTC
CASSPTDSNYGYTF
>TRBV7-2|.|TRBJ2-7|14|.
TGTGCCAGCAGCTTGCGGACAGCCATCTACGAGCAGTACTTC
CASSLRTAIYEQYF
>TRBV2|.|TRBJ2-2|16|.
TGTGCCAGCAGTGAAAGGGCGGGGTTCAGTACCGGGGAGCTGTTTTTT
CASSERAGFSTGELFF
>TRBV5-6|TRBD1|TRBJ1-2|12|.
TGTGCCAGCAGCCTGACGAGGGGGCGAAGCACCTTC
CASSLTRGRSTF
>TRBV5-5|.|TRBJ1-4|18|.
TGTGCCAGCAGCTTTTCGGGGGGCGATATATATTACGGTGAAAAACTGTTTTTT
CASSFSGGDIYYGEKLFF
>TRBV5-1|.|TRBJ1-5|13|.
TGCGCCAGCAGCCTTTCAGGGTCTCAGCCCCAGCATTTT
CASSLSGSQPQHF